One sample yielded the 9 T cell receptor beta chains listed below, sequenced in a study of STAT5B mutations in CD4+ large granular lymphocyte leukemia (dated by TCRdb to between 2020 and 2023). Library construction relied on the immunoSEQ multiplex PCR assay. TCRdb retrieved this table from immuneACCESS and kept in-frame rearrangements only. Not all clones are present; in checked studies, unresolved V genes account for under half, and no reason is known for the remainder. A total of nearly 35,000 clones appear in this sample, around 67% of them only once. The ten biggest clones cover 1.5% to 2% of the sample. The sample consisted of CD4+ T cells from blood buffy coats. The receptors here all came from a human donor in good health.

V and J are TRBV5-1 and TRBJ2-7; 13 bases match TRBD2. This CDR3 is built from 16 residues. In germline, CDR1 is SGHRS, CDR2 YFSETQ. V gave up 4 bases and J gave up 0 bases; unmatched junction bases: 4. The CDR3 sequence is CASSPRTSGGSYEQYF. CDR3 bases: TGCGCCAGCAGCCCCCGGACTAGCGGGGGCTCCTACGAGCAGTACTTC.

V gene TRBV23-1 combines with J gene TRBJ1-2; 8 positions agree with TRBD1. TRBV23-1 is reported as an ORF; its role is uncertain. This CDR3 is 17 amino acids long. V was clipped by 9 bases and J by 0 bases; unmatched bases: 15. The CDR3 DNA sequence: TGCGCCAGACCCCGCACCGGGACAGGAAGAACTAACTATGGCTACACCTTC. Protein product: CARPRTGTGRTNYGYTF.

V is TRBV9 and J is TRBJ1-1; D gene uncertain. The CDR3 is made up of 15 amino acids. Germline-derived CDR1 and CDR2 are SGDLS and YYNGEE. V shed 0 bases and J shed 1 base, with 10 bases lying between them. CDR3: CASSVGGRQNTEAFF. Written as DNA, the CDR3 is TGTGCCAGCAGCGTAGGGGGTCGGCAGAACACTGAAGCTTTCTTT.

In its sample, this clone was seen a few times. The rearrangement joins TRBV19 to TRBJ1-2; maybe TRBD1 (6 bases). The CDR3 has 15 amino acids. Looked up from germline, CDR1 is LNHDA and CDR2 is SQIVND (reference sequence). The V end lost 5 bases, the J end lost 2 bases, and 15 bases lay between the germline ends. The CDR3 DNA reads TGTGCCAGTAGTCCCTCGACAGGAGGCAACTATGGCTACACCTTC. It translates to CASSPSTGGNYGYTF.

The chain uses TRBV7-2 and TRBJ2-1; D could derive from TRBD1 or TRBD2 (5 bases each). The ends were cut back, 1 base at V and 8 bases at J, with 18 bases in the middle. Germline V gives CDR1 SGHTA, CDR2 FQGNSA. This CDR3 has 16 residues. CDR3 in DNA: TGTGCCAGCAGCTTAGTATGGTGGGGGAAGAGGGATGAGCAGTTCTTC. It specifies CASSLVWWGKRDEQFF.

The V call is TRBV11-2, the J call TRBJ2-7, with D perhaps assigned TRBD1 or TRBD2 (6 bases each). The germline V gene encodes CDR1 SGHAT and CDR2 FQNNGV. The CDR3 runs 15 residues. The V end was cut by 3 bases, the J end by 7 bases, with 19 bases between. This CDR3 reads CASSFPGALMREQYF. DNA of the CDR3: TGTGCCAGCAGCTTCCCGGGGGCGTTAATGCGAGAGCAGTACTTC. Filled out from reference TRBV11-2 and TRBJ2-7, the complete variable domain reads EAGVAQSPRYKIIEKRQSVAFWCNPISGHATLYWYQQILGQGPKLLIQFQNNGVVDDSQLPKDRFSAERLKGVDSTLKIQPAKLEDSAVYLCASSFPGALMREQYFGPGTRLTVT.

DNA for the CDR3: TGTGCCAGCAGCTTAAATACTCCAACCGGGGAGCTGTTTTTT. It translates to CASSLNTPTGELFF. This rearrangement joins TRBV7-3 to TRBJ2-2; D remains unclear. CDR3 length: 14 residues. V lost 1 base, J lost 5 bases, and 8 bases lay in between. Germline assignment: CDR1 SGHTA and CDR2 FQGTGA.

V is TRBV11-2 and J is TRBJ2-7; D call uncertain. CDR1 SGHAT and CDR2 FQNNGV come from the germline V gene. The V and J ends lost 0 bases and 7 bases respectively, with 13 bases between them. The CDR3 length is 14 residues. This CDR3 is CASSLDVPAGEQYF. CDR3 nucleotides: TGTGCCAGCAGCTTAGACGTTCCCGCTGGAGAGCAGTACTTC.

The V and J genes are TRBV7-8 and TRBJ1-3; D unclear. CDR1 and CDR2 (germline): SGHVS, FQNEAQ. CDR3 length: 14 amino acids. V was shortened by 5 bases and J by 4 bases, with 12 bases between the two germline ends. CDR3 sequence (DNA): TGTGCCAGCAGCCAATTGGGGTCCGGAAACACCATATATTTT. Encoded protein: CASSQLGSGNTIYF.